The rows below give T cell receptor beta chains drawn from one sample of a study of CD8+ T cells in alopecia areata. This table comes from immunoSEQ multiplex PCR, and its TCRdb copy is limited to in-frame clones, with some not included. The sample includes roughly 170,000 clones, around 60% seen only once; the top ten take 10% to 15%. This material consisted of CD8+ T cells sorted from blood, taken at week 24, from a patient treated with tofacitinib. Source of these receptors: a human donor with alopecia areata. Both conserved end residues are part of each CDR3. The D gene is left open where the match is weak. Size values are once, few and many counts, or a class for expanded clones, and some rows have none.

D: NA; V: TRBV7-9; J: TRBJ2-7; size: NA; DNA: TGTGCCAGCAGCTTCTCGGGGTACGAGCAGTACTTC; CDR3: CASSFSGYEQYF
D: NA; V: TRBV14; J: TRBJ2-7; size: NA; DNA: TGTGCCAGCAGCCAAGATCCCTTCGAGCAGTACTTC; CDR3: CASSQDPFEQYF
D: NA; V: TRBV5-6; J: TRBJ1-1; size: few; DNA: TGTGCCAGCAGCTTTTTGGGAACTGAAGCTTTCTTT; CDR3: CASSFLGTEAFF
D: NA; V: TRBV5-1; J: TRBJ2-1; size: few; DNA: TGCGCCAGCAGCACCGAAACAGCCCCGGGGCAGTTCTTC; CDR3: CASSTETAPGQFF
D: TRBD2; V: TRBV4-1; J: TRBJ2-1; size: NA; DNA: TGCGCCAGCAGTTACCTTAGCGGGTCCTACAATGAGCAGTTCTTC; CDR3: CASSYLSGSYNEQFF
D: TRBD1; V: TRBV5-1; J: TRBJ2-7; size: few; DNA: TGCGCCAGCAGCCAGACAGGGAACGAGCAGTACTTC; CDR3: CASSQTGNEQYF
D: NA; V: TRBV13; J: TRBJ2-1; size: NA; DNA: TGTGCCAGCAGCACCGGACTTAGGGGTGAGCAGTTCTTC; CDR3: CASSTGLRGEQFF
D: NA; V: TRBV5-1; J: TRBJ1-2; size: few; DNA: TGCGCCAGCAGCTTGGAGGGGGATCCCTATGGCTACACCTTC; CDR3: CASSLEGDPYGYTF
D: NA; V: TRBV30; J: TRBJ1-4; size: once; DNA: TGTGCCTGGAGTGTGGGTCCAGGGAAGAAGAATGAAAAACTGTTTTTT; CDR3: CAWSVGPGKKNEKLFF
D: NA; V: TRBV2; J: TRBJ2-3; size: NA; DNA: TGTGCCATCCCCGGGGACTTGTACACAGATACGCAGTATTTT; CDR3: CAIPGDLYTDTQYF
D: NA; V: TRBV9; J: TRBJ2-2; size: NA; DNA: TGTGCCAGCAGCGTATGGGACGTCAGCACCGGGGAGCTGTTTTTT; CDR3: CASSVWDVSTGELFF
D: NA; V: TRBV4-1; J: TRBJ2-7; size: once; DNA: TGCGCCAGCAGCCAGGCCGGGAGCTTCTACGAGCAGTACTTC; CDR3: CASSQAGSFYEQYF
D: NA; V: TRBV5-1; J: TRBJ2-3; size: few; DNA: TGCGCCAGCAGCTTGAGAGGGAGTGGAGATACGCAGTATTTT; CDR3: CASSLRGSGDTQYF
D: TRBD1; V: TRBV29-1; J: TRBJ1-3; size: few; DNA: TGCAGCGTTGAAGACCCAACCGGGACAGCTGGAAACACCATATATTTT; CDR3: CSVEDPTGTAGNTIYF
D: NA; V: TRBV2; J: TRBJ2-7; size: NA; DNA: TGTGCCAGCAGTGACCACAGTACCTACGAGCAGTACTTC; CDR3: CASSDHSTYEQYF
D: NA; V: TRBV2; J: TRBJ1-2; size: NA; DNA: TGTGCCAGCCCCCGACCGTTTGGAGATGGCTACACCTTC; CDR3: CASPRPFGDGYTF
D: TRBD1; V: TRBV7-9; J: TRBJ1-2; size: NA; DNA: TGTGCCAGCAGCCTTTATACAGGGGATGGCTACACCTTC; CDR3: CASSLYTGDGYTF
D: TRBD1; V: TRBV29-1; J: TRBJ2-5; size: few; DNA: TGCAGCGTTGGGGGGACGACAGGGTGGGAGACCCAGTACTTC; CDR3: CSVGGTTGWETQYF
D: TRBD2; V: TRBV29-1; J: TRBJ2-2; size: few; DNA: TGCAGCGTTGAAGATCGGGAGGGAATCACCGGGGAGCTGTTTTTT; CDR3: CSVEDREGITGELFF
D: NA; V: TRBV2; J: TRBJ2-1; size: once; DNA: TGTGCCACCGACACTAGTGACTCCTACAATGAGCAGTTCTTC; CDR3: CATDTSDSYNEQFF
D: TRBD2; V: TRBV29-1; J: TRBJ2-3; size: NA; DNA: TGCAGCGTTGTTCCGGGGCTAGCGGGGGACACAGATACGCAGTATTTT; CDR3: CSVVPGLAGDTDTQYF
D: NA; V: TRBV7-9; J: TRBJ2-2; size: NA; DNA: TGTGCCAGCACACCAGGGGCTGGAACCGGGGAGCTGTTTTTT; CDR3: CASTPGAGTGELFF
D: NA; V: TRBV14; J: TRBJ2-7; size: NA; DNA: TGTGCCAGCAGTCGCGAACGGGGCGCTGGCTACTACGAGCAGTACTTC; CDR3: CASSRERGAGYYEQYF
D: NA; V: TRBV14; J: TRBJ1-1; size: NA; DNA: TGTGCCAGCAGCCCGGGCACTGAAGCTTTCTTT; CDR3: CASSPGTEAFF
D: NA; V: TRBV10-2; J: TRBJ1-5; size: NA; DNA: TGCGCCAGCATAGCAGGGGAGGGACAGCCCCAGCATTTT; CDR3: CASIAGEGQPQHF
D: NA; V: TRBV5-6; J: TRBJ2-7; size: NA; DNA: TGTGCCAGCAGCTGGGTGACAAGACCCTACGAGCAGTACTTC; CDR3: CASSWVTRPYEQYF
D: TRBD2; V: TRBV6-1; J: TRBJ2-7; size: NA; DNA: TGTGCCAGCCTAGCGGATAACTCCTACGAGCAGTACTTC; CDR3: CASLADNSYEQYF
D: TRBD2; V: TRBV6-1; J: TRBJ2-3; size: few; DNA: TGTGCCAGCAGTGAACTAGCGGGGGGGCCAGATACGCAGTATTTT; CDR3: CASSELAGGPDTQYF
D: NA; V: TRBV7-2; J: TRBJ2-4; size: NA; DNA: TGTGCCAGCAGCGCCTTCCGGTGGCTAGCCAAAAACATTCAGTACTTC; CDR3: CASSAFRWLAKNIQYF
D: NA; V: TRBV25-1; J: TRBJ2-2; size: NA; DNA: TGTGCCAGCAGGTCTGAGGGGTTGAACACCGGGGAGCTGTTTTTT; CDR3: CASRSEGLNTGELFF
D: NA; V: TRBV5-1; J: TRBJ1-5; size: NA; DNA: TGCGCCAGCAGCTTGGGGACTGCTCCAAGCCAGCCCCAGCATTTT; CDR3: CASSLGTAPSQPQHF